The present T cell receptor beta chain was sequenced within a study of untreated major depressive disorder. V was pared by 0 bases and J by 8 bases, with 13 bases between. CDR1 and CDR2 (germline): GTSNPN, SVGIG (reference sequence). CDR3 length: 13 amino acids. Each depressed patient was matched pairwise with a non-depressed control on sex, age, current smoking status and body mass index. Controls never had mood disorders and self-rated depressive symptoms at 5 or less. Participants with major medical conditions, Axis I/II comorbidities, regular medication or illicit drug use were excluded. Enrichment usually gave around 95% pure CD4+ T cells. Measured with immunoSEQ multiplex PCR; TCRdb has only the in-frame clones, and not every one. The table has approximately 20,000 clones, more than 75% seen once.

Sequences were obtained from CD4+ T cells from PBMCs. The chain has TRBV30 and TRBJ1-2; D perhaps matches TRBD1 (5 bases). The TCR comes from a woman in her twenties or thirties in good health. The CDR3 nucleotides are TGTGCCTGGAGTGTACAGGCAGGTGGAGGCTACACCTTC. Its translation: CAWSVQAGGGYTF. Together with reference TRBV30 and TRBJ1-2, the CDR3 gives the full variable domain: SQTIHQWPATLVQPVGSPLSLECTVEGTSNPNLYWYRQAAGRGLQLLFYSVGIGQISSEVPQNLSASRPQDRQFILSSKKLLLSDSGFYLCAWSVQAGGGYTFGSGTRLTVV.